A single T cell receptor beta chain is shown here with its context. What it binds is unknown. The CDR3 covers 16 residues. The germline V and J ends were trimmed by 1 base and 1 base, with 14 bases remaining between them. Germline V CDR1 and CDR2: LNHDA, SQIVND (reference sequence). The protocol was immunoSEQ multiplex PCR, while the TCRdb copy is restricted to in-frame clones and leaves out a portion. The repertoire has some 150,000 clones, approximately 86% of them found once; the top ten carry approximately 2.6%. The data were taken from a study of cytomegalovirus exposure and HLA in healthy donors. Study-wide results and limits: The tendency of first-cohort TCR clusters to co-occur in the roughly 120 validation repertoires was the finding of a later analysis.

This sequence originates from a man aged 18 to 30 in good health and CMV-seropositive. What was sequenced was PBMCs. This sequence joins TRBV19 and TRBJ2-7; TRBD2 might be the D (6 bases). The chain's CDR3 is CASSIVGTQQSYEQYF. CDR3 DNA: TGTGCCAGTAGTATAGTAGGGACTCAGCAGTCCTACGAGCAGTACTTC.